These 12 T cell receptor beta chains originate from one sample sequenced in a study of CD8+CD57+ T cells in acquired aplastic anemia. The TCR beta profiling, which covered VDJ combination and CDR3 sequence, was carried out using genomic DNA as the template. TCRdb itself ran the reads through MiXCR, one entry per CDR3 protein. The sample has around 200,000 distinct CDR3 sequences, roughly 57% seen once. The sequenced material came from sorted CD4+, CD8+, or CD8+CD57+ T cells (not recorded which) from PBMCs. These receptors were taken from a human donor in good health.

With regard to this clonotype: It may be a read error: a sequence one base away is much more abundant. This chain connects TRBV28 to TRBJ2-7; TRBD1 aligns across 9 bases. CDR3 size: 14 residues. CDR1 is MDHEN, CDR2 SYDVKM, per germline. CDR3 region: CAREPQGARYEQDF. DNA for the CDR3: TGTGCCAGAGAACCACAGGGGGCGCGGTACGAGCAGGACTTC. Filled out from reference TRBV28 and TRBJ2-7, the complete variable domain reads DVKVTQSSRYLVKRTGEKVFLECVQDMDHENMFWYRQDPGLGLRLIYFSYDVKMKEKGDIPEGYSVSREKKERFSLILESASTNQTSMYLCAREPQGARYEQDFGPGTRLTVT.

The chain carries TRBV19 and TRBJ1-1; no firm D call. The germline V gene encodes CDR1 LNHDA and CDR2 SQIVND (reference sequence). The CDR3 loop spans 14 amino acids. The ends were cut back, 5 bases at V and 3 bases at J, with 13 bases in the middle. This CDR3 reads CASSWSNADTEAFF. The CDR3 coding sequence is TGTGCCAGTAGTTGGAGTAATGCGGACACTGAAGCTTTCTTT.

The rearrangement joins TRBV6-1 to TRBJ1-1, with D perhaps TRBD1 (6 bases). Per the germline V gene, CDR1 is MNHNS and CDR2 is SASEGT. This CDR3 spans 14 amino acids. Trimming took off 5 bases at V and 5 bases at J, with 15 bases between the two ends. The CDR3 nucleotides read TGTGCCAGCAGTAACAGGGCGTCGAAGACTGAAGCTTTCTTT. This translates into CASSNRASKTEAFF.

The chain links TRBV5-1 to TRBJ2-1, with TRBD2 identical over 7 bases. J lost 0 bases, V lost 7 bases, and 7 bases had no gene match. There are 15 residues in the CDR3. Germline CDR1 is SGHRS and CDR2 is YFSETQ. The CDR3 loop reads CASRSSGNSYNEQFF. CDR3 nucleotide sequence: TGCGCCAGCCGTTCTAGCGGAAACTCCTACAATGAGCAGTTCTTC. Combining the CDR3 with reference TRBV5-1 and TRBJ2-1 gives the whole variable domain KAGVTQTPRYLIKTRGQQVTLSCSPISGHRSVSWYQQTPGQGLQFLFEYFSETQRNKGNFPGRFSGRQFSNSRSEMNVSTLELGDSALYLCASRSSGNSYNEQFFGPGTRLTVL.

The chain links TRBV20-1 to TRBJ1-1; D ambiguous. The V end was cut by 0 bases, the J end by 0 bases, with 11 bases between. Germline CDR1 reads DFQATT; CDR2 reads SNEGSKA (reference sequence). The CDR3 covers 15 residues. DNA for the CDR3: TGCAGTGCTAGAGAAGGTGGCTCCATGAACACTGAAGCTTTCTTT. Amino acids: CSAREGGSMNTEAFF.

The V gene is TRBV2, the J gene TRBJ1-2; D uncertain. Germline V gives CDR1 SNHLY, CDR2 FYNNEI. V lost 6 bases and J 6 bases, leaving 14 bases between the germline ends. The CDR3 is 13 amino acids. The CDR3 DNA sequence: TGTGCCAGCAGAGCCCGACTCTTAGATGGCTACACCTTC. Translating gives CASRARLLDGYTF. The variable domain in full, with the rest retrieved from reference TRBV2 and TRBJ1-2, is EPEVTQTPSHQVTQMGQEVILRCVPISNHLYFYWYRQILGQKVEFLVSFYNNEISEKSEIFDDQFSVERPDGSNFTLKIRSTKLEDSAMYFCASRARLLDGYTFGSGTRLTVV.

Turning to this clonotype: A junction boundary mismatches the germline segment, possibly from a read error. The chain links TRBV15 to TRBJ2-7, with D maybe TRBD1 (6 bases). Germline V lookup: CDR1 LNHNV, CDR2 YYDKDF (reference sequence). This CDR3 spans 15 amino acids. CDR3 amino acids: CASSQTTGTQYEQYF. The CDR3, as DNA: TGCGCCAGCAGCCAAACAACCGGGACACAATACGAGCAGTACTTC.

The CDR3 coding sequence is TGTGCCAGCAGAAGACAGGGGGCTAACAATGAGCAGTTCTTC. It codes for CASRRQGANNEQFF. The chain employs TRBV6-5 and TRBJ2-1, with TRBD1 matching over 10 bases. The CDR3 is made up of 14 amino acids. CDR1 is MNHEY and CDR2 is SVGAGI in the germline V gene. With 6 bases clipped from V and 5 bases from J, the junction kept 4 bases outside the gene matches.

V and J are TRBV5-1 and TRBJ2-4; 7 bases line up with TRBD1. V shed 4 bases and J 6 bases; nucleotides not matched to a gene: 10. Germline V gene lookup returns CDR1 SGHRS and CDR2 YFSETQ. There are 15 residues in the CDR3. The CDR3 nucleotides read TGCGCCAGCAGCCTGGGTCAGGGGGACGGAAACATTCAGTACTTC. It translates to CASSLGQGDGNIQYF.

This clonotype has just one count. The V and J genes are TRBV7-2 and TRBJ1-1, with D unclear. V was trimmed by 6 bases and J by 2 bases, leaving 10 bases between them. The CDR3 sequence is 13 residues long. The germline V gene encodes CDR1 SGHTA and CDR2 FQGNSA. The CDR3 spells CASRYTDNTEAFF. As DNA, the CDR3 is TGTGCCAGCAGATATACAGACAACACTGAAGCTTTCTTT.

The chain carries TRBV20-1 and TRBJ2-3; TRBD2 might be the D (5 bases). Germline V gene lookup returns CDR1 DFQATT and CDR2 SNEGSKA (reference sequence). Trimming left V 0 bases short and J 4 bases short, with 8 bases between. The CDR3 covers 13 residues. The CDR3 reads CSARDGGADTQYF. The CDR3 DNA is TGCAGTGCTAGAGATGGAGGCGCAGATACGCAGTATTTT.

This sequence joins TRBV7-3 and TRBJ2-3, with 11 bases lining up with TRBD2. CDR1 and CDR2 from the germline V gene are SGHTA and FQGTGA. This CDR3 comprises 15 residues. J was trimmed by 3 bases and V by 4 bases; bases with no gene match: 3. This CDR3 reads CASSSSGGPTDTQYF. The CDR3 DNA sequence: TGTGCCAGCAGCTCTAGCGGGGGGCCGACAGATACGCAGTATTTT.